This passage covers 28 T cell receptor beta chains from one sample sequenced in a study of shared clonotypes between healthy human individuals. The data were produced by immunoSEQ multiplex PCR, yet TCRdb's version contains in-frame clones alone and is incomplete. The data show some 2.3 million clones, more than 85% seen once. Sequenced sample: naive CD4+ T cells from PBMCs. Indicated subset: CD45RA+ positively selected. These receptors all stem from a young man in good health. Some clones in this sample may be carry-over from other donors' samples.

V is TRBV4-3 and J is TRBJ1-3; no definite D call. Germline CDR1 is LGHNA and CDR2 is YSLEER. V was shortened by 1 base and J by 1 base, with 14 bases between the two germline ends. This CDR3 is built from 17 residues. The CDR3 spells CASSQGSGAISGNTIYF. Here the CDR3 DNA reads TGCGCCAGCAGCCAAGGGTCGGGCGCGATATCTGGAAACACCATATATTTT.

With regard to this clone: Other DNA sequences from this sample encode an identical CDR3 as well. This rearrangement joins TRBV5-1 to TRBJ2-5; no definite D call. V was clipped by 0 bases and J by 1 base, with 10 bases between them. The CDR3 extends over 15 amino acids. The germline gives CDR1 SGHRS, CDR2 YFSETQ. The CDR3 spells CASSLGLAFQETQYF. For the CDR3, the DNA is TGCGCCAGCAGCTTGGGTCTCGCCTTCCAAGAGACCCAGTACTTC.

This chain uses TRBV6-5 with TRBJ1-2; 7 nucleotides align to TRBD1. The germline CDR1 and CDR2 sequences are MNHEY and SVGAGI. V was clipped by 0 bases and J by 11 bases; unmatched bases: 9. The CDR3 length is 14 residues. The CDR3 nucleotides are TGTGCCAGCAGTTACTCCCGGGACAGTATGAGATACACCTTC. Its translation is CASSYSRDSMRYTF.

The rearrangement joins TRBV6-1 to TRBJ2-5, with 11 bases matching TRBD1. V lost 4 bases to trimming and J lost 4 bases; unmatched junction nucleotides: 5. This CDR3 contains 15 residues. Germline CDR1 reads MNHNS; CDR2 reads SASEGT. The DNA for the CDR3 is TGTGCCAGCAGTGCTGGGACAGGGGGTATAGAGACCCAGTACTTC. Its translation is CASSAGTGGIETQYF.

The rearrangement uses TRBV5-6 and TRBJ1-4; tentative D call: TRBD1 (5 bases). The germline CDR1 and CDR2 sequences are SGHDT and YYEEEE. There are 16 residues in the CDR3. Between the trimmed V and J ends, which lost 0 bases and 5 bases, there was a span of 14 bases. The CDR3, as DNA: TGTGCCAGCAGCTTGGGGGGTACGGGGCGAAATGAAAAACTGTTTTTT. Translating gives CASSLGGTGRNEKLFF. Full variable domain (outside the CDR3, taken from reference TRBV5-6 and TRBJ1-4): DAGVTQSPTHLIKTRGQQVTLRCSPKSGHDTVSWYQQALGQGPQFIFQYYEEEERQRGNFPDRFSGHQFPNYSSELNVNALLLGDSALYLCASSLGGTGRNEKLFFGSGTQLSVL.

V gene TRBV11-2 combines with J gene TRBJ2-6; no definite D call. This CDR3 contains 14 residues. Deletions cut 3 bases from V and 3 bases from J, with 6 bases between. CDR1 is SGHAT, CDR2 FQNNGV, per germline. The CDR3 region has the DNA TGTGCCAGCAGCTTGACCGGTGGGGCCAACGTCCTGACTTTC. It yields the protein CASSLTGGANVLTF.

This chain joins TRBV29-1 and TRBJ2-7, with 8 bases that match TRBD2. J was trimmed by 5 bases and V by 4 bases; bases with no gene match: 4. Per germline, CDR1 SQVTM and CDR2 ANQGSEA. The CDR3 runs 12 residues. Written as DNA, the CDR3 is TGCAGCGTTGCTAGCGGGTACGACGAGCAGTACTTC. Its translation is CSVASGYDEQYF.

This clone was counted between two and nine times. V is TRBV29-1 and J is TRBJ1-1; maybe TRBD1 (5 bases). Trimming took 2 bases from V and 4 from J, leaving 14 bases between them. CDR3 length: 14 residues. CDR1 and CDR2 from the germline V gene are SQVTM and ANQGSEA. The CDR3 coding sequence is TGCAGCGTTGAAATGCTCTCAGGGCGCACTGAAGCTTTCTTT. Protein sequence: CSVEMLSGRTEAFF.

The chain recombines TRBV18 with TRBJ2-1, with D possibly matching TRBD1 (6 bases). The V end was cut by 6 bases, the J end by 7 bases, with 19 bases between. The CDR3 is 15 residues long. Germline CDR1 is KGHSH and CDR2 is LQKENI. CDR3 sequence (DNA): TGTGCCAGCTCCCGGCGACAGGACACGGCGAATGAGCAGTTCTTC. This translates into CASSRRQDTANEQFF. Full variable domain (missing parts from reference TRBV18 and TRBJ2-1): NAGVMQNPRHLVRRRGQEARLRCSPMKGHSHVYWYRQLPEEGLKFMVYLQKENIIDESGMPKERFSAEFPKEGPSILRIQQVVRGDSAAYFCASSRRQDTANEQFFGPGTRLTVL.

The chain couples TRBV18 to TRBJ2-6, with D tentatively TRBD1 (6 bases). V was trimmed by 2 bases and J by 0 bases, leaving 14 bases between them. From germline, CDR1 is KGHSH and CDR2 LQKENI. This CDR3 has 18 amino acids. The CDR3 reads CASSPSGHRASGANVLTF. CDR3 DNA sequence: TGTGCCAGCTCACCATCGGGACATAGGGCCTCTGGGGCCAACGTCCTGACTTTC.

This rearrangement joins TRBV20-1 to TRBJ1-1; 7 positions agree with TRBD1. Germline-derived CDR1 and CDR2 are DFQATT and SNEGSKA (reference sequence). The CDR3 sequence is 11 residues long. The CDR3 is CRRQGTTEAFF. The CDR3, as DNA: TGCAGGAGACAGGGAACGACTGAAGCTTTCTTT.

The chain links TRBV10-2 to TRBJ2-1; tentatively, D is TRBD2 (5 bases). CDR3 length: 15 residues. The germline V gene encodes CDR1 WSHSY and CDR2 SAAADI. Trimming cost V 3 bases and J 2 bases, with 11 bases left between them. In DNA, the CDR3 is TGCGCCAGCAGTGAAGAGGGAAGGACCTACAATGAGCAGTTCTTC. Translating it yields CASSEEGRTYNEQFF.

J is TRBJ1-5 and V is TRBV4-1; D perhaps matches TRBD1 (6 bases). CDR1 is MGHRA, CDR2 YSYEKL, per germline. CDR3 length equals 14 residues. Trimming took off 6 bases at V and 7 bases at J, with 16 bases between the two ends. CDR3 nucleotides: TGCGCCAGCAGTCCCAGGGGTTCAGGACAGCCCCAGCATTTT. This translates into CASSPRGSGQPQHF.

CDR3: CASSLVGTGSGANVLTF. CDR3 nucleotide sequence: TGTGCCAGCAGCTTAGTGGGGACCGGGTCTGGGGCCAACGTCCTGACTTTC. The V call is TRBV11-2, the J call TRBJ2-6, with D perhaps assigned TRBD1 or TRBD2 (5 bases each). V lost 1 base and J lost 1, with 11 bases in between. Germline V gives CDR1 SGHAT, CDR2 FQNNGV. The CDR3 totals 17 residues.

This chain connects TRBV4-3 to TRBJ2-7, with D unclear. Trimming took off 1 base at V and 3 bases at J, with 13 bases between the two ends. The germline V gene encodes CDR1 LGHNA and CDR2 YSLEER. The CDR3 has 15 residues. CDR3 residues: CASSQVSLGNYEQYF. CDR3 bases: TGCGCCAGCAGCCAAGTTTCCTTGGGCAACTACGAGCAGTACTTC.

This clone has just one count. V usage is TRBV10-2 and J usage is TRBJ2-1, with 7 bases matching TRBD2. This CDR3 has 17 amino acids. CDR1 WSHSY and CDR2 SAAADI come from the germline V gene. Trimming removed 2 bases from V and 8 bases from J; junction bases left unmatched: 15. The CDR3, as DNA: TGCGCCAGCAGTGAGCCCCCTGGCGGGAGCATTTTCGATGAGCAGTTCTTC. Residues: CASSEPPGGSIFDEQFF.

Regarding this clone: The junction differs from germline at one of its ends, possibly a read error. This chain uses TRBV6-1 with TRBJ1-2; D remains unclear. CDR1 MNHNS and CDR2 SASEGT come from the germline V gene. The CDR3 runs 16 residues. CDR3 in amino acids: CASREEKGRLDYGYTF. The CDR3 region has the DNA TGTGCCAGCAGAGAAGAGAAAGGCAGACTTGACTATGGCTACACCTTC.

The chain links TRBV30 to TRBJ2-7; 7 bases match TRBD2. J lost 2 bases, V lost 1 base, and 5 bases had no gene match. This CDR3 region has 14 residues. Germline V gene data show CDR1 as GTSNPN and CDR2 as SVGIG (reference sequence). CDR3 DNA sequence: TGTGCCTGGAGTGAAGAAGCGGGAACCTACGAGCAGTACTTC. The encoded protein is CAWSEEAGTYEQYF.

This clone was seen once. The CDR3 DNA reads TGTGCCATCAGTGATCCAGCGGGAGCAGGGGAGACCCAGTACTTC. Translating it yields CAISDPAGAGETQYF. The V and J genes are TRBV10-3 and TRBJ2-5; 8 bases are shared with TRBD2. The ends lost 3 bases at V and 5 bases at J; junction bases unmatched: 8. Germline values: CDR1 ENHRY, CDR2 SYGVKD. This CDR3 is 15 amino acids long.

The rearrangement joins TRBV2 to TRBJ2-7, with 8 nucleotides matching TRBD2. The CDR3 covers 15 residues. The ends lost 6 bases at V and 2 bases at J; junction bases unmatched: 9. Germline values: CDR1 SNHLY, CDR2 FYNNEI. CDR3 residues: CASRGYGGGPYEQYF. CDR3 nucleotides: TGTGCCAGCAGAGGCTACGGGGGGGGTCCCTACGAGCAGTACTTC.

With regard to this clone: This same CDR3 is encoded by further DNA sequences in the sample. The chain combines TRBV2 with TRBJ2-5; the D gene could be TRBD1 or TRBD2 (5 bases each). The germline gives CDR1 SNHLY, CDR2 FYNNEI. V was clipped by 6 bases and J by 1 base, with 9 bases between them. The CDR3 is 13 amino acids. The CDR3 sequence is CASSGTGQETQYF. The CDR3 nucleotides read TGTGCCAGCAGCGGGACCGGCCAAGAGACCCAGTACTTC. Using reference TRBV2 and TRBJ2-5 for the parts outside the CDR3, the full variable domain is EPEVTQTPSHQVTQMGQEVILRCVPISNHLYFYWYRQILGQKVEFLVSFYNNEISEKSEIFDDQFSVERPDGSNFTLKIRSTKLEDSAMYFCASSGTGQETQYFGPGTRLLVL.

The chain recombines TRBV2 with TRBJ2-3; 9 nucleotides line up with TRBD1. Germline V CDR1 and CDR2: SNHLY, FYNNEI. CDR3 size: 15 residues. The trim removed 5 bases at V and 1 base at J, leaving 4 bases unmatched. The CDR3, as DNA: TGTGCCAGCAGTCTACAGGGGGCTGGCACAGATACGCAGTATTTT. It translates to CASSLQGAGTDTQYF.

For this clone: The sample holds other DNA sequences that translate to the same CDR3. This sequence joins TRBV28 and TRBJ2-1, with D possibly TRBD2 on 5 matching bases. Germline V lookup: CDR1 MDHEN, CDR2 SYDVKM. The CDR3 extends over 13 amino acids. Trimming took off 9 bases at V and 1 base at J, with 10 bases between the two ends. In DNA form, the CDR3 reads TGTGCCAGTAGGAGCGGTTCCTACAATGAGCAGTTCTTC. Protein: CASRSGSYNEQFF.

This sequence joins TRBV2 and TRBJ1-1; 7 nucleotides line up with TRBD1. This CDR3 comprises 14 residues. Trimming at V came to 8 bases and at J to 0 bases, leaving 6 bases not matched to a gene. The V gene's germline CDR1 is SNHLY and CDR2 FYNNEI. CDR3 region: CASARQGMNTEAFF. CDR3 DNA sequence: TGTGCCAGCGCCCGACAGGGCATGAACACTGAAGCTTTCTTT.

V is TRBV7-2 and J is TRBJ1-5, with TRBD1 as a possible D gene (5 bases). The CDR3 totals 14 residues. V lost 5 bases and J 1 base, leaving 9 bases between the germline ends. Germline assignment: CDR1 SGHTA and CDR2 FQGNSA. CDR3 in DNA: TGTGCCAGCAGCCGGGACGGAAGCAATCAGCCCCAGCATTTT. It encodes CASSRDGSNQPQHF. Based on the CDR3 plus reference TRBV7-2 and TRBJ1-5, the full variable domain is GAGVSQSPSNKVTEKGKDVELRCDPISGHTALYWYRQSLGQGLEFLIYFQGNSAPDKSGLPSDRFSAERTGGSVSTLTIQRTQQEDSAVYLCASSRDGSNQPQHFGDGTRLSIL.

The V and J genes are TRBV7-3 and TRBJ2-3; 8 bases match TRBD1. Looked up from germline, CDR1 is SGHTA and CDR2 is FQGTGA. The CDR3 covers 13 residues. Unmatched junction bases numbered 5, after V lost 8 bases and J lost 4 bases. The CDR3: CASGAGGPDTQYF. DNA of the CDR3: TGTGCCAGCGGGGCAGGGGGCCCAGATACGCAGTATTTT.

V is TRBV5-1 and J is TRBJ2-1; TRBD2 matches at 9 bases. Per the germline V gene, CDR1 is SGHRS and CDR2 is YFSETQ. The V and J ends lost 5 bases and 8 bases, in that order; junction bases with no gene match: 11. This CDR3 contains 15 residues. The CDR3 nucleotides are TGCGCCAGCAGTCTTTTAGCGGGAGCCCCCTATGAGCAGTTCTTC. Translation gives CASSLLAGAPYEQFF.

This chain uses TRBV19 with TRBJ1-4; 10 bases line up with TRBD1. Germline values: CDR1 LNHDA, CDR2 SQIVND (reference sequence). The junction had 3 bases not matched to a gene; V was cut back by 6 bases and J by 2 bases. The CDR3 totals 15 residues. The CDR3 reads CASRDRGATNEKLFF. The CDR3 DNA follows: TGTGCCAGTAGGGACAGGGGGGCGACTAATGAAAAACTGTTTTTT.